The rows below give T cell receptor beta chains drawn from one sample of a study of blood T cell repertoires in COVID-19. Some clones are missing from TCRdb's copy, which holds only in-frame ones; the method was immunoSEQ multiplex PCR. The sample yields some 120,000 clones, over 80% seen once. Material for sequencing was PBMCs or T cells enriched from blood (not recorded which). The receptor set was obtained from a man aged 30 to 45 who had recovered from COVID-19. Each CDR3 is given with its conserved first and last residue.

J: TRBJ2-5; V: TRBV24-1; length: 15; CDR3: CATSETGTGQETQYF
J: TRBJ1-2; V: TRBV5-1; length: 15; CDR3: CASSLEGGRWDGYTF
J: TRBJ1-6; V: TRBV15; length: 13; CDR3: CATSRDRGAALHF
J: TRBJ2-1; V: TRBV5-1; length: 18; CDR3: CASSLGFWLAGDQSEQFF
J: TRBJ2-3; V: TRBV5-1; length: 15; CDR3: CASNDPAVSTDTQYF
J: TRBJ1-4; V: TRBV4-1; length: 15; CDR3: CASSQDDRPGEKLFF
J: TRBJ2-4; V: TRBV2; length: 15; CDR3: CASRMDSLSKNIQYF
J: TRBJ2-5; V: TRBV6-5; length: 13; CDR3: CASSYSRIETQYF
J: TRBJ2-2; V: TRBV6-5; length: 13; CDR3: CASQGQSAGELFF
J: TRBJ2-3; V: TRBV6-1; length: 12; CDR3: CASKQGTDTQYF
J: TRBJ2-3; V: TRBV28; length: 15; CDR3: CASSLSSGRGDTQYF
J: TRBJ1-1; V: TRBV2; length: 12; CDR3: CASSVGGAEAFF
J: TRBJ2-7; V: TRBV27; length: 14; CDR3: CASSPAVRSYEQYF
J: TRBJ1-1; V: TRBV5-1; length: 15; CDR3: CASSLGQGYNTEAFF
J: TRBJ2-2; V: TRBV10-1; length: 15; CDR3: CASSQGGRNTGELFF
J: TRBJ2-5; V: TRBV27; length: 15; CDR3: CASSPRGKPQETQYF
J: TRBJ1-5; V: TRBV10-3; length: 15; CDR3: CAISDRDSPLWPQHF
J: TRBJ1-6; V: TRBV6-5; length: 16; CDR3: CASSYSGPGYNSPLHF
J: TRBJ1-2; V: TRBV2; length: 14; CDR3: CASSEGTGSGGYTF
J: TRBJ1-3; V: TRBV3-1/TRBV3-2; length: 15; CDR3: CASSPLDRAGNTIYF
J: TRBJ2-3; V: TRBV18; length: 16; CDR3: CASSPPTSGHTDTQYF
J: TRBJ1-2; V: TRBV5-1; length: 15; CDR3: CASSLEGQPNYGYTF
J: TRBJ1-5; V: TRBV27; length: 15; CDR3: CASKPGTGGHQPQHF
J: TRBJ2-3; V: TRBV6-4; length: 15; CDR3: CASSPQGAGGDTQYF
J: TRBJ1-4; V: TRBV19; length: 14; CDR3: CASSIGWQNEKLFF
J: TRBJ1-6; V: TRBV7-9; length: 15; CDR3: CASSLLRGYNSPLHF
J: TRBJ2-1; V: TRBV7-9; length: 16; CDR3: CASSSGSGSSWNEQFF
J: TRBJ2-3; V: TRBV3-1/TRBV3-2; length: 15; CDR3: CASSSGLAGADTQYF
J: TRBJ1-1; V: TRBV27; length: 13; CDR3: CASRQGWNTEAFF
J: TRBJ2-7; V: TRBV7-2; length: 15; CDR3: CASSQAAGGSYEQYF
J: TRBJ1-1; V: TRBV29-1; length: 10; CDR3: CSVLNTEAFF